A single sample is the source of the 8 T cell receptor beta chains below, sequenced in a study of graft-versus-host responses after intestinal transplantation. Libraries were prepared by immunoSEQ multiplex PCR; TCRdb keeps only in-frame clonotypes and omits some of them. The sample holds 90,000 to 150,000 clones; 90% to 95% are singletons and the top ten take around 3.3%. No antigens are known for them. Sequenced here: unstimulated CD8+ T cells sorted from spleen or lymph node cells, sampled before intestinal transplant. These receptors came from a human donor who received an intestinal transplant.

J is TRBJ1-1 and V is TRBV9; D uncertain. CDR1 SGDLS and CDR2 YYNGEE come from the germline V gene. Trimming removed 3 bases at V and 4 bases at J, with 10 bases between. The CDR3 totals 13 residues. The CDR3 is CASSAEGGTEAFF. The CDR3 bases are TGTGCCAGCAGCGCGGAGGGAGGCACTGAAGCTTTCTTT.

The V call is TRBV5-4, the J call TRBJ2-5; possibly TRBD1 or TRBD2 for D (5 bases each). The J call is uncertain, as TRBJ2-7 better fits the DNA end. This CDR3 spans 14 amino acids. From germline, CDR1 is SGHNT and CDR2 YYREEE (reference sequence). In DNA form, the CDR3 reads TGTGCCAGCAGCTTGGTGGGGACCCCCTACGAGCAGTACTTC. This codes for CASSLVGTPYEQYF.

The rearrangement joins TRBV28 to TRBJ1-5; TRBD1 is a possible D gene (5 bases). This CDR3 is 17 amino acids long. Germline loops: CDR1 MDHEN, CDR2 SYDVKM. Trimming took 6 bases from V and 0 from J, leaving 18 bases between them. Here the CDR3 DNA reads TGTGCCAGCAGCCCCCGTTGGGGGAGCTATAGCAATCAGCCCCAGCATTTT. This translates into CASSPRWGSYSNQPQHF.

V and J are TRBV6-5 and TRBJ1-1; D is possibly TRBD1 (5 bases). Trimming left V 2 bases short and J 7 bases short, with 14 bases between. The V gene's germline CDR1 is MNHEY and CDR2 SVGAGI. The CDR3 contains 14 residues. The CDR3 DNA is TGTGCCAGCAGTTACGCCCGGGACGGGGATGAAGCTTTCTTT. Translated, it gives CASSYARDGDEAFF.

The CDR3 coding sequence is TGTGCCAGCAGTTACGCAGATGAGCAGTTCTTC. It codes for CASSYADEQFF. The rearrangement uses TRBV6-5 and TRBJ2-1; D gene unclear. CDR1 and CDR2 (germline): MNHEY, SVGAGI. The CDR3 has 11 residues. Trimming took off 2 bases at V and 8 bases at J, with 4 bases between the two ends.

This chain links TRBV9 with TRBJ2-2, with 9 bases fitting TRBD1. This CDR3 has 17 residues. Germline V gene lookup returns CDR1 SGDLS and CDR2 YYNGEE. With 8 bases clipped from V and 4 bases from J, the junction kept 15 bases outside the gene matches. The CDR3, as DNA: TGTGCCAGTTCCTCTCCTAGGACAGGGGAAGTCACCGGGGAGCTGTTTTTT. This codes for CASSSPRTGEVTGELFF.

The chain uses TRBV2 and TRBJ2-2; D is undetermined. The CDR3 consists of 15 residues. V lost 8 bases, J lost 0 bases, and 13 bases lay in between. Germline V gene sequence: CDR1 SNHLY, CDR2 FYNNEI. CDR3 residues: CASLLAFSNTGELFF. CDR3 bases: TGTGCCAGCCTATTGGCATTTTCGAACACCGGGGAGCTGTTTTTT. The full variable domain, with the rest looked up from reference TRBV2 and TRBJ2-2, is EPEVTQTPSHQVTQMGQEVILRCVPISNHLYFYWYRQILGQKVEFLVSFYNNEISEKSEIFDDQFSVERPDGSNFTLKIRSTKLEDSAMYFCASLLAFSNTGELFFGEGSRLTVL.

The chain uses TRBV15 and TRBJ2-6, with no clear D. CDR1 is LNHNV and CDR2 is YYDKDF in the germline V gene (reference sequence). The length of the CDR3 is 14 residues. Trimming cost V 5 bases and J 4 bases, with 9 bases left between them. The CDR3 sequence is CATSVLTGANVLTF. The CDR3 coding sequence is TGTGCCACCAGCGTTTTAACCGGGGCCAACGTCCTGACTTTC.